These 5 T cell receptor beta chains were all obtained from the same sample, sequenced in a study of CD8+ T cells in alopecia areata. Once RNA had been extracted, it was reverse transcribed into cDNA to act as the sequencing template. Clones were read by immunoSEQ multiplex PCR, and TCRdb kept only the in-frame ones, dropping some. Of about 260,000 clones in the sample, 60% were seen once. Treatment here: oral pan-JAK inhibitor, 5-10 mg twice daily. This sample comprised CD4+ T cells sorted from blood, obtained around week 54, from a patient treated with tofacitinib. Every receptor here comes from a human donor with alopecia areata.

V and J are TRBV7-9 and TRBJ2-7, with a tentative D call TRBD2 (6 bases). V shed 9 bases and J shed 5 bases, with 20 bases lying between them. The length of the CDR3 is 14 residues. Germline V gives CDR1 SEHNR, CDR2 FQNEAQ (reference sequence). Here the CDR3 reads CASTKTWEVDEQYF. DNA for the CDR3: TGTGCCAGTACTAAAACTTGGGAGGTGGACGAGCAGTACTTC.

The rearrangement links TRBV30 to TRBJ1-5, with 7 bases lining up with TRBD1. Germline values: CDR1 GTSNPN, CDR2 SVGIG (reference sequence). The CDR3 spans 13 residues. The V segment lost 4 bases and the J segment 4 bases; nucleotides outside the gene matches: 4. CDR3 DNA sequence: TGTGCCTGGAACAGACAGGGAAATCAGCCCCAGCATTTT. Amino acids: CAWNRQGNQPQHF.

The rearrangement uses TRBV30 and TRBJ1-5; 7 bases match TRBD1. J gave up 7 bases and V 1 base, and 10 bases lay outside the gene matches. The CDR3 sequence is 15 residues long. Germline CDR1 and CDR2: GTSNPN and SVGIG (reference sequence). Here the CDR3 DNA reads TGTGCCTGGAGTGGTCTGACAGGGAGCGGACAGCCCCAGCATTTT. Translation gives CAWSGLTGSGQPQHF.

The gene calls are TRBV5-6 and TRBJ1-1; D is unresolved. CDR3 size: 14 residues. V was pared by 4 bases and J by 0 bases, with 10 bases between. CDR1 SGHDT and CDR2 YYEEEE come from the germline V gene. The CDR3 reads CASSRRAVNTEAFF. CDR3 bases: TGTGCCAGCAGCCGTAGGGCGGTGAACACTGAAGCTTTCTTT.

The chain's CDR3 is CASSSQPPYEQYF. The CDR3 DNA follows: TGTGCCAGCAGCTCACAACCTCCCTACGAGCAGTACTTC. The chain carries TRBV7-9 and TRBJ2-7; the D is unclear. V lost 4 bases and J lost 2, with 9 bases in between. The CDR3 sequence is 13 residues long. CDR1 is SEHNR, CDR2 FQNEAQ, per germline (reference sequence).